This TCR beta chain was found in a study of blood T cell repertoires in COVID-19. Across the study: Sources were T cells, B-cell-depleted T cells, or PBMCs; the material itself was cDNA or gDNA.

Trimming removed 4 bases from V and 2 bases from J; junction bases left unmatched: 9. Germline V lookup: CDR1 KGHDR, CDR2 SFDVKD. CDR3 size: 16 residues. Sequencing used immunoSEQ multiplex PCR; TCRdb keeps in-frame clones, though not all of them. The repertoire holds about 220,000 clones, with less than 85% as singletons. The TCR was taken from a woman older than 75 with acute or convalescent COVID-19. The chain employs TRBV24-1 and TRBJ1-1; 7 nucleotides match TRBD1. Sequencing was done on a sample of peripheral blood. The CDR3 is CATSDPRQGPNTEAFF. CDR3 bases: TGTGCCACCAGTGACCCAAGACAGGGACCTAACACTGAAGCTTTCTTT.